This T cell receptor beta chain appears in the sequencing data of a study of lymphopenia after photon versus proton radiotherapy. The trim removed 7 bases at V and 4 bases at J, leaving 4 bases unmatched. CDR3 size: 13 residues. Per the germline V gene, CDR1 is SNHLY and CDR2 is FYNNEI. The method was immunoSEQ multiplex PCR; TCRdb's version includes in-frame clones alone and lacks a portion of them. The data show tens of thousands of clones, with more than 85% seen just once and over 15% held by the top ten. The chain combines TRBV2 with TRBJ1-5; 7 nucleotides line up with TRBD1. Here the sequenced sample was peripheral blood, taken from a patient treated with photon-based radiotherapy. The TCR was taken from a woman between 35 and 50 years old with cholangiocarcinoma. The CDR3 spells CASIDRENQPQHF. The CDR3 region has the DNA TGTGCCAGCATCGACAGGGAGAATCAGCCCCAGCATTTT. Supplemented by reference TRBV2 and TRBJ1-5, the full variable domain reads EPEVTQTPSHQVTQMGQEVILRCVPISNHLYFYWYRQILGQKVEFLVSFYNNEISEKSEIFDDQFSVERPDGSNFTLKIRSTKLEDSAMYFCASIDRENQPQHFGDGTRLSIL.